These T cell receptor beta chains were read from a single sample in a study of control samples from healthy donors and cancer patients. The repertoire was sequenced with immunoSEQ multiplex PCR; TCRdb's copy has only in-frame clones and lacks some. The sample lists tens of thousands of clones, 88% seen once, with approximately 14% in the top ten. Input material: blood. The origin of the receptors is a woman in her seventies in good health. Each CDR3 is given with its conserved first and last residue. The D gene is left open where the match is weak. The listing skips clone size in some rows; elsewhere it reads once, few, many or a size class.

V	D	size	J	DNA	CDR3
TRBV5-1	.	.	TRBJ1-2	TGCGCCAGCAGCTTGGGACGGGACACGGATGGCTACACCTTC	CASSLGRDTDGYTF
TRBV6-4	TRBD2	once	TRBJ2-1	TGTGCCAGCAGTGACTCGAGAGAACCTTATACTAGCGGGGGGGACAATGAGCAGTTCTTC	CASSDSREPYTSGGDNEQFF
TRBV5-4	TRBD1	.	TRBJ1-4	TGTGCCAGCAGCTTGGGCACAGGGGCAGGGGAAAAACTGTTTTTT	CASSLGTGAGEKLFF
TRBV19	.	few	TRBJ2-1	TGTGCCAGTAGTATTGACAGGAGCTCCTACAATGAGCAGTTCTTC	CASSIDRSSYNEQFF
TRBV6-5	.	.	TRBJ1-5	TGTGCCAGCAGGGCTGGGGTTATCAATCAGCCCCAGCATTTT	CASRAGVINQPQHF
TRBV18	TRBD1	.	TRBJ2-3	TGTGCCAGCTCACCGACACGACAGGGTGCTGCAGATACGCAGTATTTT	CASSPTRQGAADTQYF
TRBV6-2/TRBV6-3	.	.	TRBJ2-1	TGTGCCAGCAGTTACTCGACTATCGGGAGTTCGAAAGAGCAGTTCTTC	CASSYSTIGSSKEQFF
TRBV30	.	.	TRBJ1-1	TGTGCCTGGACTCGAGGGGGGAACACTGAAGCTTTCTTT	CAWTRGGNTEAFF
TRBV29-1	.	.	TRBJ2-5	TGCAGCGTTGAAAACGGAGAGACCCAGTACTTC	CSVENGETQYF
TRBV7-9	.	few	TRBJ2-3	TGTGCCAGCAGCTCCCGAGGGGGGCGCGAGTGCTATTTT	CASSSRGGRECYF
TRBV27	.	.	TRBJ2-2	TGTGCCAGCAGTCGCTACACCGGGGAGCTGTTTTTT	CASSRYTGELFF
TRBV5-1	TRBD1	few	TRBJ1-2	TGCGCCAGCAGCTTGGGACAGGGGGCGTTTGGCTACACCTTC	CASSLGQGAFGYTF
TRBV30	.	few	TRBJ2-3	TGTGCCTGGAGTGTACTAGGGGCTAGCACAGATACGCAGTATTTT	CAWSVLGASTDTQYF
TRBV6-5	TRBD1	.	TRBJ1-2	TGTGCCAGCAGAGTCCCGGGACAGGGGTCGAGTGGCTACACCTTC	CASRVPGQGSSGYTF
TRBV19	.	.	TRBJ1-5	TGTGCCAGTAGTATTTGGGTTCAACAGCCCCAGCATTTT	CASSIWVQQPQHF
TRBV27	.	.	TRBJ1-1	TGTGCCAGCAGTTCCGCCCGATCCACTGAAGCTTTCTTT	CASSSARSTEAFF
TRBV5-4	.	.	TRBJ1-4	TGTGCCAGCAGTAGCGGCGGCACAACTAATGAAAAACTGTTTTTT	CASSSGGTTNEKLFF
TRBV5-1	.	.	TRBJ2-7	TGCGCCAGCAGCTTGGCTGCTTCGGGAGCTAGTGAGCAGTACTTC	CASSLAASGASEQYF
TRBV2	.	.	TRBJ1-1	TGTGCCAGCACCTTGACAGTCGAAGCTTTCTTT	CASTLTVEAFF
TRBV9	.	.	TRBJ2-5	TGTGCCAGCAGCGTAGTTTTCGAAGAGACCCAGTACTTC	CASSVVFEETQYF
TRBV6-1	.	.	TRBJ1-1	TGTGCCAGCAGTGAGAGTCAGAACACTGAAGCTTTCTTT	CASSESQNTEAFF
TRBV5-1	.	.	TRBJ1-1	TGCGCCAGCAGCACTACGGCGGTCAGGGAGGTGAACACTGAAGCTTTCTTT	CASSTTAVREVNTEAFF
TRBV2	TRBD1	.	TRBJ2-5	TGTGCCAGCAGTGGACAGGGTCGGCCAGAGACCCAGTACTTC	CASSGQGRPETQYF
TRBV5-4	TRBD1	.	TRBJ2-7	TGTGCCAGCAGCTTGGAGGGCGGACAGGGGGCCTACGAGCAGTACTTC	CASSLEGGQGAYEQYF
TRBV18	.	once	TRBJ1-6	TGTGCCAGCTCACCACCTTCCCTCCACTTT	CASSPPSLHF
TRBV11-2	.	.	TRBJ2-3	TGTGCCAGCAGCCCCGGGACTCGTACAGATACGCAGTATTTT	CASSPGTRTDTQYF
TRBV6-2/TRBV6-3	.	.	TRBJ1-1	TGTGCCAGCAGCCATACGATTAGGACTGAAGCTTTCTTT	CASSHTIRTEAFF
TRBV28	.	.	TRBJ1-5	TGTGCCAGCAGTTATCAGGGAAATCAGCCCCAGCATTTT	CASSYQGNQPQHF
TRBV15	.	.	TRBJ2-2	TGTGCCACCAACCGTGATGGGATGGCCACCGGGGAGCTGTTTTTT	CATNRDGMATGELFF
TRBV29-1	.	.	TRBJ1-2	TGCAGCGGCACCGGGCCCGATGGCTACACCTTC	CSGTGPDGYTF
TRBV7-9	.	.	TRBJ1-6	TGTGCCAGCACCAGAGACTCCTCACCCCTCCACTTT	CASTRDSSPLHF
TRBV4-1	TRBD1	.	TRBJ1-1	TGCGCCAGCAGCCAATCCATATTCAGGGGACAGGGAGCCACTGAAGCTTTCTTT	CASSQSIFRGQGATEAFF
TRBV5-1	.	.	TRBJ1-1	TGCGCCAGCAGCTGGGGAAGGGGGATGAACACTGAAGCTTTCTTT	CASSWGRGMNTEAFF
TRBV6-4	.	once	TRBJ1-2	TGTGCCAGCAGTGAGCAGCTGGGGACACGGGGTGGCTACACCTTC	CASSEQLGTRGGYTF
TRBV2	.	once	TRBJ1-2	TGTGCCAGCAGTGAAGAGGAGCTAGCTAACTATGGCTACACCTTC	CASSEEELANYGYTF
TRBV20-1	TRBD2	.	TRBJ2-3	TGCAGTGCTAGTCTGGTAGCGGGGAGGTATTTT	CSASLVAGRYF
TRBV18	TRBD1	few	TRBJ2-7	TGTGCCAGCTCTCTCACAGGGGGCCCATCCGAGCAGTACTTC	CASSLTGGPSEQYF
TRBV30	TRBD1	.	TRBJ1-1	TGTGCCTGGAGTGGACAGGGGGCCTGGGGCACTGAAGCTTTCTTT	CAWSGQGAWGTEAFF
TRBV3-1/TRBV3-2	TRBD2	.	TRBJ2-1	TGTGCCAGTTCAGGGAGCGGGGCAGACAATGAGCAGTTCTTC	CASSGSGADNEQFF
TRBV2	.	.	TRBJ2-4	TGTGCCAGCAGTGAAGTGGACGGGGACATTCAGTACTTC	CASSEVDGDIQYF
TRBV19	.	.	TRBJ1-3	TGTGCCAGTACCCTATCAGGGGCCGGAAACACCATATATTTT	CASTLSGAGNTIYF
TRBV9	.	.	TRBJ1-2	TGTGCCAGCAGCACGGAGGTCTATGGCTACACCTTC	CASSTEVYGYTF
TRBV25-1	TRBD1	.	TRBJ1-3	TGTGCCAGCAGACCTTCGCAGGGGGACTCTGGAAACACCATATATTTT	CASRPSQGDSGNTIYF
TRBV29-1	.	few	TRBJ1-1	TGCAGCGTTGTCCCCCTTTCATTGGGGGACACTGAAGCTTTCTTT	CSVVPLSLGDTEAFF
TRBV3-1/TRBV3-2	TRBD1	.	TRBJ1-1	TGTGCCAGCAGCCCCTCGGACAGGGAAGGGACTGAAGCTTTCTTT	CASSPSDREGTEAFF
TRBV2	.	.	TRBJ1-1	TGTGCCAGCAGTGAAAGCCAGGGATGGGTGGTGAACACTGAAGCTTTCTTT	CASSESQGWVVNTEAFF
TRBV2	.	once	TRBJ2-7	TGTGCCAGCAGTAAAGAGGGCAGGACCTACGAGCAGTACTTC	CASSKEGRTYEQYF
TRBV7-9	TRBD1	.	TRBJ1-5	TGTGCCAGCAGCTTAGCGGCCGACCGAGACAGGGAAAATCAGCCCCAGCATTTT	CASSLAADRDRENQPQHF
TRBV2	TRBD1	few	TRBJ1-2	TGTGCCAGCAGTGAACGCGGGACAGGCTCACCTGGCTACACCTTC	CASSERGTGSPGYTF
TRBV15	.	.	TRBJ1-1	TGTGCCGTCCGTTCGTGGGGGGACACTGAAGCTTTCTTT	CAVRSWGDTEAFF
TRBV5-1	TRBD1	once	TRBJ1-4	TGCGCCAGCAGCTTGGGCAGGGGGCCCGAAAAACTGTTTTTT	CASSLGRGPEKLFF
TRBV23-1	TRBD2	.	TRBJ2-1	TGCGCCAGCAGTCACCCGGGACTAGCGGGGCGCGAGCAGTTCTTC	CASSHPGLAGREQFF
TRBV30	.	.	TRBJ2-1	TGTGCCTGGAGTGCCGGATTGGTATTGGAGCAGTTCTTC	CAWSAGLVLEQFF
TRBV7-9	.	.	TRBJ2-7	TGTGCCAGCAGCCCTGGGGTCTGGGGGAGCTACGAGCAGTACTTC	CASSPGVWGSYEQYF
TRBV15	.	.	TRBJ2-2	TGTGCCACCAGCAGAGATAAGGGGGCGAACACCGGGGAGCTGTTTTTT	CATSRDKGANTGELFF